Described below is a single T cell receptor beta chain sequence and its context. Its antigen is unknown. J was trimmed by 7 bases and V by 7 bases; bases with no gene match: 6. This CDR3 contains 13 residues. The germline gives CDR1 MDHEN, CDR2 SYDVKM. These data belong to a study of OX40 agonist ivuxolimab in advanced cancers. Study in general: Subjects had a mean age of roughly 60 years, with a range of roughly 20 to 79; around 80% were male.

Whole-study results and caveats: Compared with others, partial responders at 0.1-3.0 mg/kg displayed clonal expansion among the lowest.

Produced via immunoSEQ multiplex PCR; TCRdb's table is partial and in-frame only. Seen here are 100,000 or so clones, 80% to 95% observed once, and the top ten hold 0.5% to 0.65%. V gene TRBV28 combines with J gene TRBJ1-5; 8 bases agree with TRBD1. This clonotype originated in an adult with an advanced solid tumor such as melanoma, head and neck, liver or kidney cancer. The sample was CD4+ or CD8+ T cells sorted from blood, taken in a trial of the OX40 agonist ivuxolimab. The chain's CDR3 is CASNGQGFQPQHF. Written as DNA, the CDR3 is TGTGCCAGCAATGGACAGGGCTTCCAGCCCCAGCATTTT. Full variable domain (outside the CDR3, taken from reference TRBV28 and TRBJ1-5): DVKVTQSSRYLVKRTGEKVFLECVQDMDHENMFWYRQDPGLGLRLIYFSYDVKMKEKGDIPEGYSVSREKKERFSLILESASTNQTSMYLCASNGQGFQPQHFGDGTRLSIL.